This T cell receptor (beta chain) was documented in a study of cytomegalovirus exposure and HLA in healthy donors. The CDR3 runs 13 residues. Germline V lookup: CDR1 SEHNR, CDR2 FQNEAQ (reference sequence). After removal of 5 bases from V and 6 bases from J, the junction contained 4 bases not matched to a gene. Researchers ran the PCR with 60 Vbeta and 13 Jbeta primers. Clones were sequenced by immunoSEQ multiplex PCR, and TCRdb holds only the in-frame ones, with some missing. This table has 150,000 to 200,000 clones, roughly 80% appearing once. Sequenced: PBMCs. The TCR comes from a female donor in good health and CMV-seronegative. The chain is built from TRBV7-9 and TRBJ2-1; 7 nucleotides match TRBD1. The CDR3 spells CASSPGQVNEQFF. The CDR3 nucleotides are TGTGCCAGCAGCCCCGGACAGGTCAATGAGCAGTTCTTC.